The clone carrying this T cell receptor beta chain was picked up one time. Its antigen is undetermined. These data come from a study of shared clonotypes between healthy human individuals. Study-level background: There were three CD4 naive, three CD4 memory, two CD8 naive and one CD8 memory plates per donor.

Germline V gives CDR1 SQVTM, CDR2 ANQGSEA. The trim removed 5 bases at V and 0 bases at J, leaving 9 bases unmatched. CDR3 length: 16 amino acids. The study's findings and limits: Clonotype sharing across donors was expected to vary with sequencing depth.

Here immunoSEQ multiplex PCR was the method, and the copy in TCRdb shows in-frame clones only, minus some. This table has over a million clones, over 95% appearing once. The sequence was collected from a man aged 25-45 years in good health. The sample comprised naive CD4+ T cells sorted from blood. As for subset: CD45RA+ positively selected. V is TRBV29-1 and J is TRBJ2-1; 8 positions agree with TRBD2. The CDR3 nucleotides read TGCAGCGTTACACAACCACTAGCGGACTCCTACAATGAGCAGTTCTTC. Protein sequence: CSVTQPLADSYNEQFF.